Sequencing of this TCR beta chain was carried out in a study of low-dose radiotherapy and immunotherapy resistance in tumors. cDNA synthesis used a TRAV/TRBV-specific primer set for both chains. The PCR that amplified TCRs ran for around 22 cycles, relying on a constant-region primer and a V-primer adapter. TCRdb analysed the reads with MiXCR anew, one entry per CDR3 protein. This sample has approximately 11,000 distinct CDR3 sequences, with about half found just once. This CDR3 has 10 residues. Trimming shortened V by 6 bases and J by 12 bases, and 11 bases separated the two germline ends. CDR1 and CDR2 (germline): MNHEY, SVGAGI.

This TCR was sampled from a human donor with advanced metastatic prostate, ovarian, gallbladder or colorectal cancer (not recorded which). This table probably holds off-target reads from a library built for another chain. The chain employs TRBV6-5 and TRBJ2-5; D is possibly TRBD2 (7 bases). This chain's CDR3 is CASRGGQEYF. CDR3 sequence (DNA): TGTGCCAGCAGGGGGGGGCAGGAGTACTTC.